These 11 T cell receptor beta chains share one sample of origin, sequenced in a study of CD8 T cells in Susac syndrome. Random hexamers were used to reverse transcribe an amount of roughly 0.45 to 1 ug RNA. TCRdb re-derived calls from the immunoSEQ multiplex PCR reads in MiXCR, one entry per CDR3 protein. The sample has 300,000 or so distinct CDR3 sequences; 92% are singletons. Specimen: CD4+ T cells from PBMCs. All receptors come from a human donor with multiple sclerosis.

This sequence joins TRBV13 and TRBJ2-7, with D perhaps TRBD1 (6 bases). V was clipped by 3 bases and J by 4 bases, with 13 bases between them. CDR1 is PRHDT, CDR2 FYEKMQ, per germline (reference sequence). This CDR3 comprises 14 residues. CDR3 sequence reads: CASSLAPTGYEQYF. DNA of the CDR3: TGTGCCAGCAGCTTGGCCCCCACAGGGTACGAGCAGTACTTC. The full variable domain, its missing parts supplied by reference TRBV13 and TRBJ2-7, is AAGVIQSPRHLIKEKRETATLKCYPIPRHDTVYWYQQGPGQDPQFLISFYEKMQSDKGSIPDRFSAQQFSDYHSELNMSSLELGDSALYFCASSLAPTGYEQYFGPGTRLTVT.

The chain uses TRBV27 and TRBJ1-4, with D unclear. Per germline, CDR1 MNHEY and CDR2 SMNVEV (reference sequence). V gave up 5 bases and J gave up 8 bases, with 15 bases separating them. The CDR3 is made up of 14 amino acids. CDR3: CASSPHQVYEKLFF. CDR3 nucleotides: TGTGCCAGCAGTCCGCACCAGGTTTACGAAAAACTGTTTTTT.

This clonotype appeared a single time. The V gene is TRBV5-1, the J gene TRBJ2-1; TRBD1 agrees at 10 bases. The V and J ends lost 1 base and 6 bases, in that order; junction bases with no gene match: 7. CDR1 is SGHRS, CDR2 YFSETQ, per germline. The CDR3 loop spans 16 amino acids. For the CDR3, the DNA is TGCGCCAGCAGCTTGCGGAGGGGGACAGGGGTCAATGAGCAGTTCTTC. Translating gives CASSLRRGTGVNEQFF.

The chain has TRBV20-1 and TRBJ2-5; D might be TRBD2 (6 bases). Trimming shortened V by 0 bases and J by 2 bases, and 16 bases separated the two germline ends. The CDR3 totals 16 residues. The germline V gene encodes CDR1 DFQATT and CDR2 SNEGSKA (reference sequence). The CDR3 region is CSARDRLVGLQETQYF. The CDR3 coding sequence is TGCAGTGCTAGAGATCGACTAGTGGGCCTGCAAGAGACCCAGTACTTC.

The chain uses TRBV3-1 and TRBJ2-7, with 10 positions matching TRBD2. Germline lookup yields CDR1 LGHDT and CDR2 YNNKEL (reference sequence). V gave up 2 bases and J gave up 1 base; unmatched junction bases: 17. CDR3 size: 20 residues. The CDR3 loop reads CASSQWIRRVAGGRSYEQYF. The DNA of the CDR3 is TGTGCCAGCAGCCAATGGATCCGCCGAGTAGCGGGAGGCAGGTCCTACGAGCAGTACTTC.

The rearrangement links TRBV19 to TRBJ2-3; no reliable D call. Trimming took 3 bases from V and 5 from J, leaving 12 bases between them. From germline, CDR1 is LNHDA and CDR2 SQIVND (reference sequence). The CDR3 has 14 residues. The CDR3 DNA sequence: TGTGCCAGTAGTATTCAAGCTCTGGGAGATACGCAGTATTTT. Translation gives CASSIQALGDTQYF. The full variable domain, rest sourced from reference TRBV19 and TRBJ2-3, is DGGITQSPKYLFRKEGQNVTLSCEQNLNHDAMYWYRQDPGQGLRLIYYSQIVNDFQKGDIAEGYSVSREKKESFPLTVTSAQKNPTAFYLCASSIQALGDTQYFGPGTRLTVL.

This sequence joins TRBV7-2 and TRBJ1-1; 7 bases line up with TRBD1. The junction had 6 bases not matched to a gene; V was cut back by 7 bases and J by 1 base. This CDR3 region has 14 residues. CDR1 is SGHTA and CDR2 is FQGNSA in the germline V gene. CDR3 amino acids: CASTPGGTNTEAFF. In DNA form, the CDR3 reads TGTGCCAGCACCCCAGGGGGGACGAACACTGAAGCTTTCTTT.

This chain uses TRBV15 with TRBJ1-6; D unresolved. With 5 bases removed from V and 11 bases from J, the gap between germline ends came to 13 bases. Germline CDR1 LNHNV, CDR2 YYDKDF (reference sequence). CDR3 length: 13 amino acids. Here the CDR3 reads CATSERGWPPLHF. CDR3 DNA: TGTGCCACCAGCGAGCGGGGATGGCCACCCCTCCACTTT. Full variable domain (rest looked up from reference TRBV15 and TRBJ1-6): DAMVIQNPRYQVTQFGKPVTLSCSQTLNHNVMYWYQQKSSQAPKLLFHYYDKDFNNEADTPDNFQSRRPNTSFCFLDIRSPGLGDTAMYLCATSERGWPPLHFGNGTRLTVT.

This clonotype showed up just once. The chain links TRBV30 to TRBJ1-1; D is undetermined. This CDR3 spans 13 amino acids. V was cut by 5 bases and J by 0 bases, with 10 bases left in between. CDR1 GTSNPN and CDR2 SVGIG come from the germline V gene (reference sequence). DNA for the CDR3: TGTGCCTGGGCGATACAGATGAACACTGAAGCTTTCTTT. This translates into CAWAIQMNTEAFF.

This clonotype was picked up one time. This chain links TRBV12-3 or TRBV12-4 with TRBJ1-5; no clear D gene. The CDR3 totals 16 residues. The V gene lost 1 base and the J gene lost 3 bases, with 13 bases spanning the gap. CDR3 amino acids: CASSLGTASPNQPQHF. The DNA for the CDR3 is TGTGCCAGCAGTTTAGGGACCGCTAGCCCCAATCAGCCCCAGCATTTT.

The CDR3 region is CASRGQGYQPQHF. The CDR3 DNA follows: TGTGCCAGCAGAGGTCAGGGGTATCAGCCCCAGCATTTT. The J gene is TRBJ1-5, the V gene TRBV6-2 or TRBV6-3, with a tentative D call TRBD1 (6 bases). The germline gives CDR1 MNHEY, CDR2 SVGEGT. CDR3 length: 13 residues. V shed 6 bases and J shed 5 bases, with 11 bases lying between them.